This T cell receptor beta chain was observed in a study of T cell responses to AZD1222 COVID-19 vaccine. Sequencing was performed with immunoSEQ multiplex PCR; in TCRdb, only in-frame clones are kept and a portion is missing. The profile shows 150,000 to 200,000 clones, about nine tenths of them singletons. There are 15 residues in the CDR3. V gave up 4 bases and J gave up 2 bases, with 11 bases separating them. From germline, CDR1 is LGHNA and CDR2 YSLEER. Comments on this clone: Its antigen remains unidentified.

Study-level results: Reportedly, close to half of spike-specific TCRs are directed against unmutated variant regions.

The material was peripheral blood, obtained 28 days after the second AZD1222 dose. This receptor was identified in an adult who received the AZD1222 COVID-19 vaccine. The chain combines TRBV4-3 with TRBJ2-2, with D possibly matching TRBD2 (6 bases). DNA for the CDR3: TGCGCCAGCAGCCGGTCCGGGGGAAACACCGGGGAGCTGTTTTTT. This gives the protein CASSRSGGNTGELFF.